The 10 T cell receptor beta chains reported below all come from one sample, sequenced in a study of Ad26.COV2.S vaccination and SARS-CoV-2 variants. Sequenced by immunoSEQ multiplex PCR; TCRdb stores in-frame clones only, minus some. The repertoire holds 380,000 or so clones, with about 87% as singletons. Noted treatment: 19 received Ad26.COV2.S at low or high dose, single or two shots; about five received placebo; per-sample allocation not given. Collection of the samples took place on day 63 after the first injection of vaccine or placebo. Here the sequenced sample was peripheral blood, taken in a trial of Ad26.COV2.S vaccine versus placebo. All receptors come from a person aged 18-65 years who received the Ad26.COV2.S COVID-19 vaccine or a placebo.

V is TRBV7-9 and J is TRBJ2-1; weak D call: TRBD2 (6 bases). This CDR3 has 11 amino acids. V gave up 5 bases and J gave up 15 bases, with 14 bases separating them. Germline CDR1 and CDR2: SEHNR and FQNEAQ (reference sequence). CDR3 nucleotide sequence: TGTGCCAGCAGCGTCTCGGGAGAGGCGTTCTTC. Translated, it gives CASSVSGEAFF.

The chain recombines TRBV12-5 with TRBJ2-1; TRBD2 matches at 9 bases. CDR1 is LGHNT, CDR2 FRNRAP, per germline. There are 15 residues in the CDR3. V lost 3 bases to trimming and J lost 7 bases; unmatched junction nucleotides: 7. The CDR3 sequence is CASGFGLAGRNEQFF. The CDR3 DNA follows: TGTGCTAGTGGTTTTGGGCTAGCGGGAAGAAATGAGCAGTTCTTC.

The genes are TRBV4-1 and TRBJ1-1, with D possibly TRBD1 on 5 matching bases. V dropped 0 bases and J dropped 4 bases, with 12 bases sitting between them. The V gene's germline CDR1 is MGHRA and CDR2 YSYEKL. This CDR3 has 15 amino acids. CDR3 protein: CASSQDLQGPTEAFF. CDR3 in DNA: TGCGCCAGCAGCCAAGACCTGCAGGGACCCACTGAAGCTTTCTTT.

This chain connects TRBV6-2 or TRBV6-3 to TRBJ2-2; the D gene is possibly TRBD1 (5 bases). This CDR3 spans 17 amino acids. V lost 0 bases and J 0 bases, leaving 11 bases between the germline ends. Germline-derived CDR1 and CDR2 are MNHEY and SVGEGT. Here the CDR3 DNA reads TGTGCCAGCAGTTACTCGATCGGACACCCGAACACCGGGGAGCTGTTTTTT. This codes for CASSYSIGHPNTGELFF.

V usage is TRBV4-3 and J usage is TRBJ2-3, with D unresolved. Trimming pared 0 bases from V and 5 bases from J, leaving 9 bases between. Germline V gene sequence: CDR1 LGHNA, CDR2 YSLEER. The CDR3 totals 14 residues. The CDR3 region is CASSQDTGLDTQYF. CDR3 DNA sequence: TGCGCCAGCAGCCAAGATACCGGTTTAGATACGCAGTATTTT.

The V gene is TRBV7-8, the J gene TRBJ2-1; 9 bases line up with TRBD2. The V and J ends lost 7 bases and 8 bases, in that order; junction bases with no gene match: 9. Germline CDR1 reads SGHVS; CDR2 reads FQNEAQ. The CDR3 has 14 amino acids. The CDR3 reads CASKEGLAEYEQFF. Written as DNA, the CDR3 is TGTGCCAGCAAGGAGGGACTAGCCGAGTATGAGCAGTTCTTC. Full variable domain (rest looked up from reference TRBV7-8 and TRBJ2-1): GAGVSQSPRYKVAKRGQDVALRCDPISGHVSLFWYQQALGQGPEFLTYFQNEAQLDKSGLPSDRFFAERPEGSVSTLKIQRTQQEDSAVYLCASKEGLAEYEQFFGPGTRLTVL.

The rearrangement uses TRBV18 and TRBJ1-2; D is perhaps TRBD1 (5 bases). V was clipped by 6 bases and J by 6 bases, with 20 bases between them. There are 15 residues in the CDR3. Germline lookup yields CDR1 KGHSH and CDR2 LQKENI. The CDR3 DNA follows: TGTGCCAGCTCGCGGGCTCCCGGGACGGAAAATGGCTACACCTTC. Residues: CASSRAPGTENGYTF.

The chain employs TRBV6-4 and TRBJ2-2; perhaps D is TRBD1 or TRBD2 (5 bases each). Germline V gene sequence: CDR1 MRHNA, CDR2 SNTAGT. CDR3 length equals 13 residues. Trimming took 2 bases from V and 6 from J, leaving 7 bases between them. DNA of the CDR3: TGTGCCAGCAGTGACCTGGGGGCCGGGGAGCTGTTTTTT. Its translation: CASSDLGAGELFF.

This chain connects TRBV5-4 to TRBJ1-1; D is possibly TRBD1 (6 bases). Germline CDR1 reads SGHNT; CDR2 reads YYREEE (reference sequence). CDR3 length equals 15 residues. Trimming left V 2 bases short and J 1 base short, with 12 bases between. The CDR3 sequence: CASSFVTGRNTEAFF. In nucleotides, the CDR3 is TGTGCCAGCAGCTTTGTGACAGGCCGGAACACTGAAGCTTTCTTT.

This chain links TRBV27 with TRBJ1-6, with D possibly TRBD1 on 5 matching bases. The CDR3 length is 14 residues. V was shortened by 4 bases and J by 10 bases, with 14 bases between the two germline ends. Germline assignment: CDR1 MNHEY and CDR2 SMNVEV (reference sequence). CDR3 DNA sequence: TGTGCCAGCAGTTCCCGGGGCCGAGGATCACCCCTCCACTTT. Its translation is CASSSRGRGSPLHF.